Below are 27 T cell receptor beta chains sequenced from a single sample in a study of chemoradiotherapy in HPV16-positive cancers. TCRdb's copy holds only in-frame clones and misses some; the assay was immunoSEQ multiplex PCR. The profile shows about 3,000 clones, around 74% of them singletons. The sample was tumor tissue, taken from a patient who underwent chemoradiotherapy. The origin of the receptors is a human donor with HPV-associated anogenital cancer.

The rearrangement joins TRBV5-4 to TRBJ2-1; D gene unclear. Trimming removed 1 base at V and 8 bases at J, with 4 bases between. Germline V gives CDR1 SGHNT, CDR2 YYREEE (reference sequence). The CDR3 loop spans 11 amino acids. Here the CDR3 DNA reads TGTGCCAGCAGCTTGACGGATGAGCAGTTCTTC. Translating gives CASSLTDEQFF.

This rearrangement joins TRBV29-1 to TRBJ2-6; possible D gene TRBD1, 5 bases. The CDR3 runs to 16 residues. The V end lost 4 bases, the J end lost 1 base, and 14 bases lay between the germline ends. Germline V gene data show CDR1 as SQVTM and CDR2 as ANQGSEA. The DNA of the CDR3 is TGCAGCGTTGTATGGGGCAGGGATTCTGGGGCCAACGTCCTGACTTTC. It encodes CSVVWGRDSGANVLTF. Full variable domain (remainder filled in from reference TRBV29-1 and TRBJ2-6): SAVISQKPSRDICQRGTSLTIQCQVDSQVTMMFWYRQQPGQSLTLIATANQGSEATYESGFVIDKFPISRPNLTFSTLTVSNMSPEDSSIYLCSVVWGRDSGANVLTFGAGSRLTVL.

The J gene is TRBJ2-7, the V gene TRBV27; D gene uncertain. The V end lost 6 bases, the J end lost 6 bases, and 12 bases lay between the germline ends. CDR1 is MNHEY and CDR2 is SMNVEV in the germline V gene (reference sequence). The CDR3 is 12 amino acids. The CDR3 DNA sequence: TGTGCCAGCAGATCTCGGGTGGGCGAGCAGTACTTC. Its protein product is CASRSRVGEQYF.

V usage is TRBV4-1 and J usage is TRBJ2-3; the D gene is possibly TRBD2 (6 bases). Trimming pared 0 bases from V and 3 bases from J, leaving 13 bases between. CDR3 length: 16 residues. The V gene's germline CDR1 is MGHRA and CDR2 YSYEKL. This CDR3 is CASSQDVGGGTDTQYF. As DNA, the CDR3 is TGCGCCAGCAGCCAAGACGTGGGAGGCGGGACAGATACGCAGTATTTT.

V gene TRBV28 combines with J gene TRBJ2-5; tentatively, D is TRBD1 or TRBD2 (5 bases each). The DNA matches TRBJ2-7 better at its end, which makes the J call doubtful. This CDR3 is 16 amino acids long. Germline V gene lookup returns CDR1 MDHEN and CDR2 SYDVKM. The CDR3 DNA is TGTGCCAGCACCTCCGCCGGGACGGTGGCTTCCTACGAGCAGTACTTC. Translated: CASTSAGTVASYEQYF.

This clone was counted only a few times. The chain couples TRBV6-5 to TRBJ1-1; D gene unclear. CDR3 length: 15 residues. Germline loops: CDR1 MNHEY, CDR2 SVGAGI. V lost 7 bases and J lost 3, with 18 bases in between. Written as DNA, the CDR3 is TGTGCCAGCATCCATTGGGGAGGGTCGTACACTGAAGCTTTCTTT. It codes for CASIHWGGSYTEAFF.

The CDR3 here is CAINAGTSGAYEQYF. CDR3 DNA: TGTGCCATCAATGCCGGGACTAGCGGGGCCTACGAGCAGTACTTC. The chain couples TRBV10-3 to TRBJ2-7; 13 positions match TRBD2. This CDR3 region has 15 residues. J lost 2 bases, V lost 7 bases, and 5 bases had no gene match. The V gene's germline CDR1 is ENHRY and CDR2 SYGVKD.

V and J are TRBV6-1 and TRBJ2-2, with 8 bases that match TRBD2. CDR3 length: 14 amino acids. Germline trimming cut 6 bases from V and 3 bases from J; bases unmatched to any gene: 3. CDR1 and CDR2 from the germline V gene are MNHNS and SASEGT. The CDR3 sequence: CASSGRGDTGELFF. CDR3 in DNA: TGTGCCAGCAGCGGGAGGGGGGACACCGGGGAGCTGTTTTTT.

This chain joins TRBV23-1 and TRBJ1-5; TRBD1 agrees at 8 bases. TRBV23-1 is classed as an ORF, of uncertain function. This CDR3 contains 16 residues. V shed 7 bases and J 11 bases; nucleotides not matched to a gene: 19. DNA for the CDR3: TGCGCCAGCATTGCCGTCGGTGGACAGGGTGGCCGCACCCAGCATTTT. Translated, it gives CASIAVGGQGGRTQHF.

This clone showed up just a few times. The chain uses TRBV11-1 and TRBJ2-1; 7 bases match TRBD2. Germline V gene sequence: CDR1 SGHAT, CDR2 FQDESV (reference sequence). The length of the CDR3 is 13 residues. The ends lost 5 bases at V and 9 bases at J; junction bases unmatched: 7. Here the CDR3 reads CASSLGTGGEQFF. Written as DNA, the CDR3 is TGTGCCAGCAGCCTCGGGACGGGAGGTGAGCAGTTCTTC.

J is TRBJ2-7 and V is TRBV2; D call uncertain. The germline V gene has CDR1 SNHLY and CDR2 FYNNEI. This CDR3 spans 14 amino acids. V lost 4 bases and J 3 bases, leaving 13 bases between the germline ends. CDR3 nucleotide sequence: TGTGCCAGCAGTGTCGACGAGATTATCTACGAGCAGTACTTC. Translated, it gives CASSVDEIIYEQYF.

V and J are TRBV6-6 and TRBJ1-5; D is possibly TRBD1 (6 bases). CDR1 and CDR2 (germline): MNHNY, SVGAGI (reference sequence). The CDR3 extends over 14 amino acids. V was trimmed by 5 bases and J by 0 bases, leaving 8 bases between them. The CDR3 nucleotides are TGTGCCAGCAGTAGACAGGTTAGCAATCAGCCCCAGCATTTT. This translates into CASSRQVSNQPQHF.

This chain uses TRBV19 with TRBJ2-1; 10 bases map to TRBD1. From germline, CDR1 is LNHDA and CDR2 SQIVND (reference sequence). CDR3 size: 15 residues. With 5 bases clipped from V and 1 base from J, the junction kept 2 bases outside the gene matches. The chain's CDR3 is CASSPGQGSYNEQFF. As DNA, the CDR3 is TGTGCCAGTAGTCCGGGACAGGGGTCCTACAATGAGCAGTTCTTC.

The chain combines TRBV6-5 with TRBJ1-2; D is undetermined. V lost 1 base and J lost 4, with 13 bases in between. This CDR3 region has 15 residues. Germline V lookup: CDR1 MNHEY, CDR2 SVGAGI. The CDR3 spells CASSYLQRAGYGYTF. The CDR3 DNA follows: TGTGCCAGCAGTTACTTACAGAGGGCCGGCTATGGCTACACCTTC.

The V gene is TRBV19, the J gene TRBJ1-2; 9 bases align to TRBD1. Germline CDR1 reads LNHDA; CDR2 reads SQIVND (reference sequence). The CDR3 spans 16 residues. With V trimmed by 6 bases and J by 5 bases, 13 bases remained unmatched. CDR3 amino acids: CASSSGQGELSYGYTF. The CDR3 region has the DNA TGTGCCAGTAGCTCGGGACAGGGCGAACTGTCGTATGGCTACACCTTC.

The gene calls are TRBV4-3 and TRBJ2-5, with TRBD2 identical over 12 bases. Germline V CDR1 and CDR2: LGHNA, YSLEER. Unmatched junction bases numbered 9, after V lost 0 bases and J lost 4 bases. The CDR3 contains 18 residues. CDR3 residues: CASSQDALTSGRGETQYF. The CDR3 nucleotides read TGCGCCAGCAGCCAAGATGCGTTGACTAGCGGGAGAGGAGAGACCCAGTACTTC.

The chain uses TRBV6-9 and TRBJ1-1; D is undetermined. Germline loops: CDR1 MNHGY, CDR2 SVAAGI. V lost 3 bases to trimming and J lost 1 base, with 12 bases between them. This CDR3 is 15 amino acids long. The CDR3 here is CASSYSISGNTEAFF. The CDR3 DNA reads as TGTGCCAGCAGTTACTCGATTTCAGGGAACACTGAAGCTTTCTTT.

The rearrangement links TRBV7-9 to TRBJ2-3; weak D call: TRBD2 (5 bases). Germline V lookup: CDR1 SEHNR, CDR2 FQNEAQ (reference sequence). V dropped 1 base and J dropped 10 bases, with 9 bases sitting between them. This CDR3 is built from 12 residues. The DNA of the CDR3 is TGTGCCAGCAGCTTAGGTAGCGTCGCGCAGTATTTT. This translates into CASSLGSVAQYF. Drawing the rest from reference TRBV7-9 and TRBJ2-3, the complete variable domain is DTGVSQNPRHKITKRGQNVTFRCDPISEHNRLYWYRQTLGQGPEFLTYFQNEAQLEKSRLLSDRFSAERPKGSFSTLEIQRTEQGDSAMYLCASSLGSVAQYFGPGTRLTVL.

The chain recombines TRBV5-6 with TRBJ1-4, with TRBD1 matching 9 bases. This CDR3 contains 15 residues. Germline assignment: CDR1 SGHDT and CDR2 YYEEEE. V lost 4 bases to trimming and J lost 5 bases; unmatched junction nucleotides: 6. CDR3 sequence: CASSVHRGRNEKLFF. CDR3 DNA: TGTGCCAGCAGCGTCCACAGGGGGCGGAATGAAAAACTGTTTTTT.

CDR3 amino acids: CASSPRKGGANTEAFF. CDR3 DNA: TGTGCCAGCAGCCCCCGCAAGGGGGGGGCAAACACTGAAGCTTTCTTT. The chain couples TRBV7-9 to TRBJ1-1; TRBD1 is a possible D gene (6 bases). CDR1 and CDR2 from the germline V gene are SEHNR and FQNEAQ (reference sequence). The CDR3 length is 16 residues. V shed 5 bases and J shed 2 bases, with 18 bases lying between them.

The chain has TRBV9 and TRBJ2-1; TRBD2 agrees at 10 bases. V shed 7 bases, J shed 6 bases, and the junction held 10 bases outside the gene matches. The CDR3 is 15 residues long. CDR1 is SGDLS, CDR2 YYNGEE, per germline. The CDR3 sequence: CASSNGLAESNEQFF. DNA of the CDR3: TGTGCCAGCTCCAACGGACTAGCGGAGAGCAATGAGCAGTTCTTC.

V gene TRBV5-4 combines with J gene TRBJ2-4, with 11 bases matching TRBD2. V was pared by 5 bases and J by 7 bases, with 5 bases of the junction left unmatched. The CDR3 has 14 residues. The germline V gene encodes CDR1 SGHNT and CDR2 YYREEE (reference sequence). The CDR3, as DNA: TGTGCCAGCAGTTCCACTAGCGGGAGTAACATTCAGTACTTC. Its translation is CASSSTSGSNIQYF.

The V gene is TRBV5-4, the J gene TRBJ1-1, with 7 bases aligning to TRBD1. The V gene end was trimmed by 0 bases and the J gene end by 1 base; junction bases not matched to a gene: 3. Germline V gene data show CDR1 as SGHNT and CDR2 as YYREEE (reference sequence). The CDR3 contains 15 residues. The DNA of the CDR3 is TGTGCCAGCAGCTTGGCGGGGACAGCGAACACTGAAGCTTTCTTT. This encodes CASSLAGTANTEAFF.

This chain uses TRBV9 with TRBJ1-1, with a tentative D call TRBD1 (5 bases). V was cut by 3 bases and J by 9 bases, with 18 bases left in between. Germline CDR1 is SGDLS and CDR2 is YYNGEE. This CDR3 is built from 14 residues. In DNA, the CDR3 is TGTGCCAGCAGCGAAAGAGTAGGGACGGCTAAAGCTTTCTTT. This encodes CASSERVGTAKAFF.

The chain recombines TRBV28 with TRBJ1-2; maybe TRBD1 (5 bases). The V end lost 7 bases, the J end lost 2 bases, and 14 bases lay between the germline ends. The germline gives CDR1 MDHEN, CDR2 SYDVKM. The CDR3 is made up of 14 amino acids. The CDR3 region is CASTPLGDNYGYTF. DNA for the CDR3: TGTGCCAGCACCCCCTTGGGGGACAACTATGGCTACACCTTC.

The chain links TRBV27 to TRBJ2-7; perhaps TRBD1 as D (5 bases). CDR3 length equals 15 residues. Germline CDR1 is MNHEY and CDR2 is SMNVEV (reference sequence). The V end was cut by 2 bases, the J end by 5 bases, with 16 bases between. The CDR3, as DNA: TGTGCCAGCAGTTTAGGGCCTAGGGGCGTAGACGAGCAGTACTTC. Its protein is CASSLGPRGVDEQYF.

The gene calls are TRBV10-3 and TRBJ1-2, with 12 nucleotides matching TRBD1. The germline gives CDR1 ENHRY, CDR2 SYGVKD. The CDR3 length is 15 residues. V was pared by 8 bases and J by 6 bases, with 10 bases of the junction left unmatched. The CDR3 DNA reads as TGTGCCATCGGAGGGACAGGGGGCAATCTAGATGGCTACACCTTC. This encodes CAIGGTGGNLDGYTF.